This record covers a single T cell receptor beta chain. The antigen is undetermined. The observed sequence ends 3 residues before the CDR3 terminus, with the missing tail filled in from the germline J gene. Sequencing was performed with immunoSEQ multiplex PCR; in TCRdb, only in-frame clones are kept and a portion is missing. Its table lists fewer than 50,000 clones. These data are taken from a study of T cells in women clearing cervical HPV infection. In the study overall: Women with histologically confirmed HPV16-related CIN3 or worse, 2 with invasive cancer, served as cases. For cases, blood was sampled a median 149 days after lesion detection, interquartile range roughly 80 to 200 days.

CDR1 is LGHNA, CDR2 YNFKEQ, per germline. This CDR3 region has 13 residues. V gave up 0 bases and J gave up 1 base, with 3 bases separating them. Study-level points and caveats: CIN3+ cases had significantly higher TCR richness than controls; evenness did not differ. Controls had more TRBV6-7 (roughly 0.16%) than cases (about 0.11%).

The receptor comes from a woman between 18 and 70 years old with a cervical HPV16 infection that either progressed to CIN3+ or cleared (not recorded which). V is TRBV4-2 and J is TRBJ2-5; D not resolved. Material: blood buffy coat. The sequenced part of the CDR3 DNA is TGTGCCAGCAGCCAAGACTCCCAAGAGACC. It is translated as CASSQDSQET. The CDR3 as a whole reads CASSQDSQETQYF.